The rows below give T cell receptor beta chains drawn from one sample of a study of T cells after yellow fever vaccination. MiXCR, applied by TCRdb to the 5' RACE reads, yields one record per CDR3 protein. The table lists 620,000 or so distinct CDR3 sequences, about a sixth of them singletons, with roughly 17% in the top ten. The sequences come from PBMCs, collected 5 days after the first yellow fever vaccination. Receptors originate from a man between 18 and 35 years old who received the YFV17D yellow fever vaccine. Both conserved end residues are part of each CDR3. A D gene is named only where the DNA matches it firmly. Not all rows give a size; the values are once, few, many and, for expanded clones, a class.

V gene	D gene	clone size	J gene	CDR3 protein	CDR3 DNA
TRBV7-3	TRBD1	-	TRBJ2-1	CASSPHPGQNNNEQFF	TGTGCCAGCAGCCCACACCCGGGACAGAATAACAATGAGCAGTTCTTC
TRBV6-1	TRBD1	-	TRBJ2-3	CASRGQGAETDTQYF	TGTGCCAGCAGGGGACAGGGGGCTGAAACAGATACGCAGTATTTT
TRBV19	-	-	TRBJ1-1	CASNSPGRMMNTEAFF	TGTGCCAGTAACTCCCCGGGACGGATGATGAACACTGAAGCTTTCTTT
TRBV7-3	-	few	TRBJ2-7	CASSLNGGANEQYF	TGTGCCAGCAGCTTAAATGGGGGCGCAAACGAGCAGTACTTC
TRBV6-2/TRBV6-3	-	few	TRBJ1-2	CAIQGGDYGYTF	TGTGCCATCCAAGGGGGAGACTATGGCTACACCTTC
TRBV15	-	-	TRBJ2-1	CATSTQIVGQRNEQFF	TGTGCCACCAGCACCCAAATCGTGGGGCAGAGAAATGAGCAGTTCTTC
TRBV7-9	-	many	TRBJ1-3	CASSPGQLSGNTIYF	TGTGCCAGCAGCCCGGGGCAGCTCTCTGGAAACACCATATATTTT
TRBV4-2	TRBD2	few	TRBJ2-5	CASSQGGSRTSGIQETQYF	TGTGCCAGCAGCCAAGGTGGGTCAAGGACTAGCGGTATTCAAGAGACCCAGTACTTC
TRBV7-9	-	-	TRBJ2-4	CASSLQLDLRANIQYF	TGTGCCAGCAGCTTACAGTTGGATCTCCGGGCCAACATTCAGTACTTC
TRBV5-1	TRBD1	few	TRBJ1-2	CASSATGTGGYGYTF	TGCGCCAGCAGCGCTACCGGGACAGGAGGCTATGGCTACACCTTC
TRBV20-1	TRBD2	few	TRBJ2-7	CSARGGNGEQYF	TGCAGTGCTCGGGGGGGAAACGGCGAGCAGTACTTC
TRBV12-3/TRBV12-4	-	few	TRBJ1-5	CASSSSREPQHF	TGTGCCAGCAGTTCCTCTAGAGAGCCCCAGCATTTT
TRBV2	-	-	TRBJ1-5	CASNGQGLRAAQPQHF	TGTGCCAGCAACGGGCAGGGTCTACGGGCGGCTCAGCCCCAGCATTTT
TRBV6-2/TRBV6-3	-	-	TRBJ2-2	CASRSGTGELFF	TGTGCCAGTCGGTCGGGGACCGGGGAGCTGTTTTTT
TRBV11-2	-	few	TRBJ2-7	CASSRRYEQYF	TGTGCCAGCAGCCGTCGATACGAGCAGTACTTC
TRBV5-6	-	many	TRBJ2-5	CASSFRQQETQYF	TGTGCCAGCAGCTTTCGACAGCAAGAGACCCAGTACTTC
TRBV20-1	-	few	TRBJ1-2	CSARVPNYGYTF	TGCAGTGCTAGAGTACCTAACTATGGCTACACCTTC
TRBV6-2/TRBV6-3	TRBD2	-	TRBJ2-3	CASSYSERLADTQYF	TGTGCCAGCAGTTACTCCGAGAGACTAGCTGATACGCAGTATTTT
TRBV7-9	TRBD1	few	TRBJ2-3	CASSTRGQGDDTQYF	TGTGCCAGCAGCACTCGAGGACAGGGCGACGATACGCAGTATTTT
TRBV5-6	-	few	TRBJ2-5	CASCIPGSETQYF	TGTGCCAGCTGCATACCGGGGTCAGAGACCCAGTACTTC
TRBV7-9	TRBD2	-	TRBJ2-3	CASRKRDGTDTQYF	TGTGCCAGCAGAAAGCGGGACGGCACAGATACGCAGTATTTT
TRBV6-2/TRBV6-3	-	-	TRBJ2-7	CASSSWVYEQYF	TGTGCCAGCAGTTCGTGGGTCTACGAGCAGTACTTC
TRBV20-1	-	many	TRBJ2-7	CSAREHKTGEQYF	TGCAGTGCTAGAGAACATAAGACGGGCGAGCAGTACTTC
TRBV9	-	-	TRBJ2-5	CASSVGGIPTETQYF	TGTGCCAGCAGCGTAGGAGGAATACCGACGGAGACCCAGTACTTC
TRBV5-1	-	few	TRBJ2-1	CASSWRGSSGNEQFF	TGCGCCAGCAGCTGGCGGGGAAGCTCAGGAAATGAGCAGTTCTTC
TRBV11-2	TRBD2	-	TRBJ2-3	CASSLLAGGMDTQYF	TGTGCCAGCAGCCTTTTAGCGGGGGGGATGGATACGCAGTATTTT
TRBV7-9	TRBD1	-	TRBJ1-1	CASRDTRDRGEAFF	TGTGCCAGCAGAGATACCCGGGACAGGGGAGAAGCTTTCTTT
TRBV2	-	-	TRBJ2-7	CASSVGGGGEQYF	TGTGCCAGCAGTGTCGGTGGGGGAGGCGAGCAGTACTTC
TRBV15	-	-	TRBJ2-5	CATSRVLSGQETQYF	TGTGCCACCAGCAGGGTGTTGAGTGGCCAAGAGACCCAGTACTTC
TRBV6-1	-	few	TRBJ2-1	CASKGETSYNEQFF	TGTGCCAGCAAAGGAGAGACTTCCTACAATGAGCAGTTCTTC
TRBV18	-	-	TRBJ2-5	CASSPRLLQETQYF	TGTGCCAGCTCACCACGGCTACTCCAAGAGACCCAGTACTTC
TRBV15	TRBD2	many	TRBJ2-7	CATSRGAGLTSYEQYF	TGTGCCACCAGCAGGGGAGCGGGGCTAACCTCCTACGAGCAGTACTTC
TRBV20-1	TRBD1	-	TRBJ2-7	CSARDQQGTDYEQYF	TGCAGTGCTAGAGACCAACAGGGGACCGATTACGAGCAGTACTTC
TRBV3-1	TRBD2	-	TRBJ2-1	CASSQELSGLGDEQFF	TGTGCCAGCAGCCAAGAACTTAGCGGGCTGGGCGATGAGCAGTTCTTC
TRBV6-5	-	-	TRBJ2-1	CASTGGYEQFF	TGTGCCAGCACCGGAGGCTATGAGCAGTTCTTC
TRBV7-9	-	few	TRBJ2-3	CASSPPVGTYTDTQYF	TGTGCCAGCAGCCCACCTGTTGGTACTTACACAGATACGCAGTATTTT
TRBV28	TRBD2	-	TRBJ2-1	CASSTTSRSANEQFF	TGTGCCAGCAGTACGACTAGCAGGTCCGCCAATGAGCAGTTCTTC
TRBV7-2	-	-	TRBJ2-4	CASSLVGARRTKNIQYF	TGTGCCAGCAGCTTAGTAGGGGCGCGCCGGACCAAAAACATTCAGTACTTC
TRBV5-1	-	many	TRBJ1-1	CASSLDSALANTEAFF	TGCGCCAGCAGCTTGGATAGCGCCTTGGCGAACACTGAAGCTTTCTTT
TRBV28	-	-	TRBJ2-1	CASSLYRDNEQFF	TGTGCCAGCAGTTTATACAGGGACAATGAGCAGTTCTTC
TRBV7-3	TRBD2	many	TRBJ2-3	CASSLTGGGGDTQYF	TGTGCCAGCAGCTTAACGGGCGGGGGTGGCGATACGCAGTATTTT
TRBV25-1	TRBD2	once	TRBJ2-3	CASSGTSGGAWWDTQYF	TGTGCCAGCAGTGGGACTAGCGGGGGGGCCTGGTGGGATACGCAGTATTTT
TRBV6-1	TRBD2	-	TRBJ2-2	CASSRSGVGTGELFF	TGTGCCAGCAGTCGTAGCGGGGTCGGAACCGGGGAGCTGTTTTTT